This T cell receptor (beta chain) was documented in a study of blood T cell repertoires in COVID-19. Study summary: The United States, Italy and Spain were the sources of the acute and convalescent COVID-19 samples. PBMCs, B-cell-depleted T cells, or T cells provided the cDNA or gDNA that made up the material.

The CDR3 spans 10 residues. In germline, CDR1 is DFQATT, CDR2 SNEGSKA (reference sequence). The V end lost 1 base, the J end lost 8 bases, and 5 bases lay between the germline ends. As handled by the study authors: Amplification of reference gene primers provided the estimated nucleated cell counts. Here immunoSEQ multiplex PCR was the method, and the copy in TCRdb shows in-frame clones only, minus some. V and J calls and clone size follow that table, whereas D and trimming were derived from the DNA. The repertoire has tens of thousands of clones, 80% to 90% of them found once; the top ten carry roughly 6%.

Sequenced input: peripheral blood. V and J are TRBV20-1 and TRBJ1-1; D uncertain. The sequence was obtained from a woman aged 45-60 years with acute or convalescent COVID-19. CDR3 sequence (DNA): TGCAGTGCTAGAGCCGGGGAAGCTTTCTTT. Encoded protein: CSARAGEAFF.